This TCR beta chain was profiled in a study of shared clonotypes between healthy human individuals. Per the germline V gene, CDR1 is LGHNA and CDR2 is YNFKEQ. The CDR3 covers 14 residues. Measured with immunoSEQ multiplex PCR; TCRdb has only the in-frame clones, and not every one. The sample has some 2.1 million clones; over 85% are singletons. About this clone itself: The junction does not match germline at one end; this may be a read error.

The TCR originated in a man aged 18 to 30 in good health. Specimen: naive CD4+ T cells sorted from blood. The sample's subset: CD45RA+ positively selected. V usage is TRBV4-2 and J usage is TRBJ2-3; D tentatively fits TRBD1 or TRBD2 (5 bases each). CDR3 nucleotides: TGTGCCAGTAGCCGGGACCGCAACACAGATACGCAGTATTTT. Its protein is CASSRDRNTDTQYF.